The T cell receptor beta chain described here comes from a study of cytomegalovirus exposure and HLA in healthy donors. CDR3 length: 15 amino acids. The V end lost 3 bases, the J end lost 1 base, and 12 bases lay between the germline ends. The PCR had 60 Vbeta and 13 Jbeta primers. Method: immunoSEQ multiplex PCR; TCRdb's copy keeps in-frame clones and lacks some. This sample has 200,000 to 250,000 clones, with about 80% found just once. Input material: PBMCs. The origin of this receptor is a man aged 18 to 29 in good health and CMV-seronegative. V and J are TRBV23-1 and TRBJ2-5; D possibly corresponds to TRBD1 (6 bases). TRBV23-1 is labeled an ORF, and its function is uncertain. CDR3 nucleotide sequence: TGCGCCAGCAGTCACAGGACAGACCTCCAAGAGACCCAGTACTTC. Its translation: CASSHRTDLQETQYF.